Sequencing of this T cell receptor (beta chain) was carried out in a study of shared clonotypes between healthy human individuals. About the research overall: There were three CD4 naive, three CD4 memory, two CD8 naive and one CD8 memory plates per donor. Study findings and constraints: Non-shared clonotypes displayed generation probabilities falling below those of clonotypes present in all four donors.

The CDR3 spans 13 residues. With 8 bases clipped from V and 1 base from J, the junction kept 7 bases outside the gene matches. From germline, CDR1 is SQVTM and CDR2 ANQGSEA. Naive CD8 cells lacked CD45RO, underwent positive selection for CCR7 and left out terminally differentiated effector memory CD45RA+ cells. Healthy and HIV-negative, the adult donors had no recent acute infections or vaccinations. A note on this clone: Its specificity is not known.

TCRdb's copy holds only in-frame clones and misses some; the assay was immunoSEQ multiplex PCR. Here the sample spans about 2 million clones, roughly 94% being singletons. The source of this sequence is a man younger than 35 in good health. This chain uses TRBV29-1 with TRBJ2-5, with 7 bases fitting TRBD1. The specimen sequenced was naive CD8+ T cells sorted from blood. The CDR3 coding sequence is TGCAGCTATTGGGACAGTAGCCAAGAGACCCAGTACTTC. Its protein is CSYWDSSQETQYF.